This TCR beta chain is from a study of blood T cells in healthy people across ages. Through a sample-barcoded 5' primer and a J-beta primer mix, a second PCR was run for roughly 7 to 11 cycles. Via MiXCR, TCRdb re-called the 5' RACE reads, giving one row per CDR3 protein. Among hundreds of thousands of distinct CDR3 sequences listed, approximately 44% were seen once. This clonotype was recorded a few times. Antigen unknown. V was pared by 5 bases and J by 6 bases, with 10 bases of the junction left unmatched. The germline V gene encodes CDR1 SGHAT and CDR2 FQNNGV. CDR3 size: 16 residues. Findings of the study overall: One million T cells yielded diversity estimates that were considered underestimates. Comparison with aged donors showed that long-lived donors had more naive CD4+ cells and higher diversity.

The clonotype was recovered from a man in his sixties in good health. The specimen sequenced was blood. V and J are TRBV11-2 and TRBJ1-6; 7 bases align to TRBD1. Here the CDR3 DNA reads TGTGCCAGCAGCGGATGGGTCCAGGGGGGTAATTCACCCCTCCACTTT. Protein: CASSGWVQGGNSPLHF.